The text below deals with one T cell receptor (beta chain). Assay: immunoSEQ multiplex PCR; the TCRdb copy retains only in-frame clones and omits some. Of 170,000 or so clones in the sample, 91% are singletons; the top ten hold roughly 2.1%. The data are from a study of control samples from healthy donors and cancer patients. Germline V lookup: CDR1 SNHLY, CDR2 FYNNEI. The V and J ends lost 1 base and 1 base respectively, with 7 bases between them. This CDR3 contains 14 residues. The receptor's source is a woman aged 40 to 55 in good health. V and J are TRBV2 and TRBJ1-1; D unclear. The sequencing sample was made of blood. The CDR3 sequence is CASSEGHQNTEAFF. DNA of the CDR3: TGTGCCAGCAGTGAAGGGCACCAGAACACTGAAGCTTTCTTT. The full variable domain, in which reference TRBV2 and TRBJ1-1 provide the parts outside the CDR3, is EPEVTQTPSHQVTQMGQEVILRCVPISNHLYFYWYRQILGQKVEFLVSFYNNEISEKSEIFDDQFSVERPDGSNFTLKIRSTKLEDSAMYFCASSEGHQNTEAFFGQGTRLTVV.